The sequence of this T cell receptor beta chain was determined in a study of T cells in Graves' hyperthyroidism and ophthalmopathy. Germline V lookup: CDR1 MNHNS, CDR2 SASEGT. The CDR3 is 15 amino acids. V gave up 4 bases and J gave up 1 base; unmatched junction bases: 4. The source material, RNA transcripts, was used to amplify TCR beta CDR3 regions. A first-round RT-PCR of the TCR CDR3 used the HTBI primer set. TCRdb reprocessed the multiplex PCR reads via MiXCR and lists one record per CDR3 protein. The data show about 560,000 distinct CDR3 sequences, roughly 17% seen once. Of note for this clonotype: Its specificity is unknown.

Exclusion criteria comprised uncontrolled infection, other autoimmune disease, pregnancy or lactation. Used for diagnoses were clinical symptoms, serum thyroxine and TRAb, thyroid ultrasound and orbital computed tomography. Study-wide findings and caveats: Ophthalmopathy stood apart from stable hyperthyroidism in a 13 V-J model. Also found in blood were most expanded thyroid clonotypes above 0.001.

This sequence originates from a woman under 30 with Graves' hyperthyroidism. Input material: blood. The rearrangement uses TRBV6-1 and TRBJ2-5; 9 bases map to TRBD2. This CDR3 reads CASSGAAGGQETQYF. The CDR3 DNA follows: TGTGCCAGCAGTGGAGCAGCGGGGGGCCAAGAGACCCAGTACTTC.